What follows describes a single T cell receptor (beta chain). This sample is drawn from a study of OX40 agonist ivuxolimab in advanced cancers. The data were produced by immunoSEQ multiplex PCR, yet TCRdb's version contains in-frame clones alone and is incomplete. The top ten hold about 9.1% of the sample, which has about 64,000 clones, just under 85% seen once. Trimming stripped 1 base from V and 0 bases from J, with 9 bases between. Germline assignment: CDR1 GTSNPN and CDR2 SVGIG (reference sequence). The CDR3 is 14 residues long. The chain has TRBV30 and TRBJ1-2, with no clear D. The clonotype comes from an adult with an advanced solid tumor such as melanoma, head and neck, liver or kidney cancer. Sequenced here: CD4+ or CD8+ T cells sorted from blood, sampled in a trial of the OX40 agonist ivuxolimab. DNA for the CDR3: TGTGCCTGGAGTGGCCGGGCCTCTAACTATGGCTACACCTTC. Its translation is CAWSGRASNYGYTF.